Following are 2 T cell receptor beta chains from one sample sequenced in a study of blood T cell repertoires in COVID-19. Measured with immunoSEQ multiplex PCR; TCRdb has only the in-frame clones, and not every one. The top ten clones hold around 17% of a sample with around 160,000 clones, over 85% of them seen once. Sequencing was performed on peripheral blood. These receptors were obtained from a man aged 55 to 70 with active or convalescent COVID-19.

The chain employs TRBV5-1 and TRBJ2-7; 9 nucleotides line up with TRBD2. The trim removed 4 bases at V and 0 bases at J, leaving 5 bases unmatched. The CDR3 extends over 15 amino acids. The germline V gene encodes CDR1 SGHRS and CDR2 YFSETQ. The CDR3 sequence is CASSLLAGPSYEQYF. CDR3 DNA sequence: TGCGCCAGCAGCCTTCTAGCGGGGCCCTCCTACGAGCAGTACTTC.

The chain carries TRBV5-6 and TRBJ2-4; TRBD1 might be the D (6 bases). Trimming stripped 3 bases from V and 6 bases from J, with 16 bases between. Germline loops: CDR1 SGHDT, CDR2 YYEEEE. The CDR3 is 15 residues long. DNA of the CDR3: TGTGCCAGCAGCTCCGGAGCGACGGACAGAAACATTCAGTACTTC. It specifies CASSSGATDRNIQYF.